This TCR beta chain was identified in a study of OX40 agonist ivuxolimab in advanced cancers. As for the study in general: At doses from 0.01 to 10 mg/kg, patients were given intravenous ivuxolimab every 2 weeks.

Data came from immunoSEQ multiplex PCR; TCRdb stores just in-frame clones and leaves some out. The repertoire holds under 25,000 clones, 78% seen once, with 25% to 35% in the top ten. The V gene lost 4 bases and the J gene lost 1 base, with 13 bases spanning the gap. The CDR3 has 15 amino acids. Germline V gene sequence: CDR1 MGHRA, CDR2 YSYEKL. Whole-study findings and limits: Among T cells, CD8+ cells averaged more expanded clones than CD4+ cells.

In regard to this clone: Its target is unknown.

This chain connects TRBV4-1 to TRBJ1-1; tentative D call: TRBD1 (6 bases). The sequencing used CD4+ or CD8+ T cells sorted from blood, collected in a trial of the OX40 agonist ivuxolimab. This clonotype originated in an adult with an advanced solid tumor such as melanoma, head and neck, liver or kidney cancer. The CDR3 region is CASSPHREENTEAFF. The CDR3 DNA is TGCGCCAGCAGCCCCCACAGGGAGGAGAACACTGAAGCTTTCTTT.